The entry below gives a single TCR beta chain sequence along with its context. No antigen is known for it. Other nucleotide sequences from this sample produce the same CDR3. This sample was taken from a study of shared clonotypes between healthy human individuals. Study results and limitations: Naive CD4 clonotypes overlapped across several donors at around 4.7%.

The germline V gene encodes CDR1 SGHTA and CDR2 FQGNSA. J was trimmed by 2 bases and V by 0 bases; bases with no gene match: 0. The CDR3 loop spans 15 amino acids. Here immunoSEQ multiplex PCR was the method, and the copy in TCRdb shows in-frame clones only, minus some. The sample records about 2.4 million clones, approximately 92% being singletons. Division of CD4+ cells produced a CD45RA+ naive subset and a CD45RA-negative memory subset. The chain recombines TRBV7-2 with TRBJ2-7, with 11 bases identical to TRBD1. This clonotype was obtained from a young man in good health. Sequencing was performed on naive CD4+ T cells sorted from blood. The subset here: CD45RA+ positively selected. CDR3 loop: CASSLAGQGAYEQYF. CDR3 nucleotides: TGTGCCAGCAGCTTAGCGGGACAGGGGGCCTACGAGCAGTACTTC.